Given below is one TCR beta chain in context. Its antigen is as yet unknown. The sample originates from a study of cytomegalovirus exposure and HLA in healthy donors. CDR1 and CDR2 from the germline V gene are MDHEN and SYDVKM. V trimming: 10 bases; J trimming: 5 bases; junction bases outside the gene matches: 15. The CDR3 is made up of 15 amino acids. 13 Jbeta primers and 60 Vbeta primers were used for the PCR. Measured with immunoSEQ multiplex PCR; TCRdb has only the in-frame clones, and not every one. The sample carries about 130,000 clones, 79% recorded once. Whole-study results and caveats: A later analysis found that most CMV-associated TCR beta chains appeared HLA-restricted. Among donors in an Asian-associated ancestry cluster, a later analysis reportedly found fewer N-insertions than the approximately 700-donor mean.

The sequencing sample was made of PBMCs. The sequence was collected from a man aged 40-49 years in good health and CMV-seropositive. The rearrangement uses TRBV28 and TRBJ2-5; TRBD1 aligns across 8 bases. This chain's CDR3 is CATTTGDGRGETQYF. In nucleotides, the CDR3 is TGTGCCACCACGACAGGGGACGGTCGTGGGGAGACCCAGTACTTC.